This entry lists 2 T cell receptor beta chains sequenced from one sample in a study of blood T cells in healthy people across ages (dated by TCRdb to 2013 to 2016). The protocol used for the library was 5' RACE. Sequenced using an Illumina HiSeq 2500. A second PCR of roughly 7 to 12 cycles was run with a J-beta primer mix and a sample-barcoded 5' primer. The raw public reads went through TCRdb reprocessing: fastp at Q25, MiXCR clone calling, in-frame beta chains kept. Identical CDR3 proteins give one entry, which carries the most common genes and DNA. In all, the sample holds roughly 680,000 distinct CDR3 sequences, and under 25% of those were seen once. Roughly 3.6% of the sample comes from the top ten. Material for sequencing was blood. The receptors originated from a man between 65 and 85 years old in good health.

This clonotype was seen only a few times. This chain joins TRBV29-1 and TRBJ1-1; D unclear. Trimming cost V 0 bases and J 11 bases, with 10 bases left between them. CDR3 length: 11 amino acids. CDR1 is SQVTM and CDR2 is ANQGSEA in the germline V gene. The CDR3 is CSVEEGSPAFF. In nucleotides, the CDR3 is TGCAGCGTTGAAGAAGGAAGCCCCGCTTTCTTT. Full variable domain (remainder filled in from reference TRBV29-1 and TRBJ1-1): SAVISQKPSRDICQRGTSLTIQCQVDSQVTMMFWYRQQPGQSLTLIATANQGSEATYESGFVIDKFPISRPNLTFSTLTVSNMSPEDSSIYLCSVEEGSPAFFGQGTRLTVV.

This clonotype was observed once. The chain couples TRBV20-1 to TRBJ1-5; 8 bases line up with TRBD1. V shed 2 bases, J shed 4 bases, and the junction held 7 bases outside the gene matches. This CDR3 is built from 15 residues. Germline V CDR1 and CDR2: DFQATT, SNEGSKA (reference sequence). For the CDR3, the DNA is TGCAGTGCTAGACCGACAGGGGCGAGGAATCAGCCCCAGCATTTT. Residues: CSARPTGARNQPQHF.